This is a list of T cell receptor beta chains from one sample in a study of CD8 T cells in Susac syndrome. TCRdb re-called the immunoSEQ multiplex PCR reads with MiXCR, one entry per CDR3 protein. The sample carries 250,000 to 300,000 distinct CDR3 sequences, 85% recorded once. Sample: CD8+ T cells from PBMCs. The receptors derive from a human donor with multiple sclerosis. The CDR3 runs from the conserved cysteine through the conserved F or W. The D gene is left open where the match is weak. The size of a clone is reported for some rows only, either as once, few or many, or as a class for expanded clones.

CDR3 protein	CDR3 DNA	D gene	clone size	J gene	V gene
CASSYDGGADQPQHF	TGTGCCAGCAGTTATGATGGCGGAGCAGATCAGCCCCAGCATTTT	NA	NA	TRBJ1-5	TRBV6-5
CASSLGGLALPYEQYF	TGCGCCAGCAGCTTGGGGGGGCTAGCGTTACCCTACGAGCAGTACTTC	NA	NA	TRBJ2-7	TRBV5-1
CASSFPGYQETQYF	TGTGCCAGCAGTTTTCCGGGGTACCAAGAGACCCAGTACTTC	NA	NA	TRBJ2-5	TRBV28
CASSPVTDSGNTIYF	TGTGCCAGCAGCCCGGTAACCGACTCTGGAAACACCATATATTTT	NA	NA	TRBJ1-3	TRBV7-2
CASSEAPIRGVSNQPQHF	TGTGCCAGCAGTGAAGCCCCGATAAGGGGCGTAAGCAATCAGCCCCAGCATTTT	NA	NA	TRBJ1-5	TRBV2
CSALAGGYNEQFF	TGCAGCGCACTAGCGGGAGGTTACAATGAGCAGTTCTTC	TRBD2	NA	TRBJ2-1	TRBV29-1
CASSGPAGAGDTQYF	TGTGCCAGCAGCGGTCCAGCGGGAGCGGGTGATACGCAGTATTTT	TRBD2	NA	TRBJ2-3	TRBV7-6
CASSCFGGLRNEQYF	TGTGCCAGCAGCTGCTTTGGGGGGTTGAGAAACGAGCAGTACTTC	NA	NA	TRBJ2-7	TRBV5-6
CASSLGGPAGTEAFF	TGTGCCAGCAGTTTGGGGGGCCCGGCGGGCACTGAAGCTTTCTTT	NA	once	TRBJ1-1	TRBV28
CASSNGRTSGNYNEQFF	TGTGCCAGCAGCAACGGAAGGACTAGCGGAAATTACAATGAGCAGTTCTTC	TRBD2	once	TRBJ2-1	TRBV11-2
CASSLPGTGYEQYF	TGTGCCAGCAGTTTACCCGGGACTGGCTACGAGCAGTACTTC	NA	NA	TRBJ2-7	TRBV28
CASSETRDDTYEQYF	TGTGCCAGCAGTGAGACGCGAGATGATACCTACGAGCAGTACTTC	NA	NA	TRBJ2-7	TRBV25-1
CASSKKGPYTYEQYF	TGTGCCAGCAGTAAAAAAGGTCCCTACACCTACGAGCAGTACTTC	NA	NA	TRBJ2-7	TRBV28
CASSLLGIGELFF	TGTGCCAGCAGTTTGTTGGGTATCGGGGAGCTGTTTTTT	NA	NA	TRBJ2-2	TRBV27
CASSVSHPAAKNIQYF	TGTGCCAGCAGTGTTAGCCACCCGGCAGCCAAAAACATTCAGTACTTC	NA	NA	TRBJ2-4	TRBV27
CASSLTAQGDNEKLFF	TGTGCCAGCAGCTTAACCGCACAGGGGGATAATGAAAAACTGTTTTTT	TRBD1	NA	TRBJ1-4	TRBV7-8
CASSLRPDRGNEQYF	TGTGCCAGCAGCTTAAGGCCCGACAGGGGGAACGAGCAGTACTTC	TRBD1	NA	TRBJ2-7	TRBV7-6
CASSQGTANTEAFF	TGCGCCAGCAGCCAAGGGACAGCAAACACTGAAGCTTTCTTT	NA	NA	TRBJ1-1	TRBV4-1
CASSYGTGVYGYTF	TGTGCCAGCAGCTATGGTACAGGTGTCTATGGCTACACCTTC	NA	once	TRBJ1-2	TRBV7-9
CASSYGEVYSVADTQYF	TGTGCCAGCAGTTACGGGGAGGTATACTCTGTCGCAGATACGCAGTATTTT	NA	few	TRBJ2-3	TRBV6-5
CASSPQVAYNEQFF	TGTGCCAGCAGTCCACAGGTAGCCTACAATGAGCAGTTCTTC	NA	NA	TRBJ2-1	TRBV27
CATSSETSGSLYEQYF	TGTGCCACCAGCAGTGAGACTAGCGGATCACTCTACGAGCAGTACTTC	TRBD2	few	TRBJ2-7	TRBV15
CASSLLAGDQETQYF	TGTGCCAGCAGTTTACTAGCGGGAGACCAAGAGACCCAGTACTTC	TRBD2	few	TRBJ2-5	TRBV28
CAVIHTFNQPQHF	TGTGCCGTGATACACACCTTCAATCAGCCCCAGCATTTT	NA	NA	TRBJ1-5	TRBV28
CASSGPGTGYEQYF	TGTGCCAGCAGTGGTCCGGGGACCGGCTACGAGCAGTACTTC	NA	NA	TRBJ2-7	TRBV2
CATGSYEQYF	TGTGCCACGGGCTCGTACGAGCAGTACTTC	NA	NA	TRBJ2-7	TRBV28
CASSPGTSGWNEQFF	TGTGCCAGCAGTCCGGGGACTAGCGGATGGAATGAGCAGTTCTTC	TRBD2	NA	TRBJ2-1	TRBV27
CASHTGDYGYTF	TGTGCCAGTCACACAGGGGACTATGGCTACACCTTC	TRBD1	NA	TRBJ1-2	TRBV19
CASSPVAGLGTEAFF	TGTGCCAGCAGCCCGGTGGCAGGGCTCGGCACTGAAGCTTTCTTT	NA	NA	TRBJ1-1	TRBV7-9
CSALHRDRSYEQYF	TGCAGTGCCTTACACCGGGACAGGTCCTACGAGCAGTACTTC	TRBD1	NA	TRBJ2-7	TRBV20-1
CASSLRQGPYNEQFF	TGTGCCAGCAGCTTACGGCAGGGCCCCTACAATGAGCAGTTCTTC	NA	NA	TRBJ2-1	TRBV7-7
CASSSSWGSSYNEQFF	TGTGCCAGCAGTTCCTCTTGGGGGAGCTCCTACAATGAGCAGTTCTTC	NA	NA	TRBJ2-1	TRBV28
CASSPSGWVYNEQFF	TGTGCCAGCAGCCCTAGCGGGTGGGTCTACAATGAGCAGTTCTTC	TRBD2	NA	TRBJ2-1	TRBV11-2
CASASLYNEQFF	TGTGCCAGCGCCTCCCTCTACAATGAGCAGTTCTTC	NA	once	TRBJ2-1	TRBV7-9
CASTSGTGYEKLFF	TGTGCCAGCACGTCCGGGACAGGGTATGAAAAACTGTTTTTT	TRBD1	NA	TRBJ1-4	TRBV6-5
CASTRGTGVGYGYTF	TGTGCCAGTACCCGGGGGACAGGGGTCGGCTATGGCTACACCTTC	TRBD1	NA	TRBJ1-2	TRBV19
CASSTPTTGGIYGYTF	TGTGCCAGCAGCACGCCAACGACAGGGGGAATCTATGGCTACACCTTC	TRBD1	NA	TRBJ1-2	TRBV28
CASTLTGENTEAFF	TGTGCCAGCACTTTGACAGGGGAAAACACTGAAGCTTTCTTT	TRBD1	NA	TRBJ1-1	TRBV28
CASSSGYVYEQYF	TGTGCCAGCAGTTCAGGGTACGTCTACGAGCAGTACTTC	NA	NA	TRBJ2-7	TRBV27
CASMGIAYEQYF	TGTGCCAGCATGGGTATCGCCTACGAGCAGTACTTC	NA	NA	TRBJ2-7	TRBV6-2/TRBV6-3
CASSQEPRTGANVLTF	TGCGCCAGCAGCCAAGAACCCAGAACTGGGGCCAACGTCCTGACTTTC	NA	NA	TRBJ2-6	TRBV4-3
CASTLAGGGGTDTQYF	TGTGCCAGCACCCTAGCGGGCGGGGGGGGCACAGATACGCAGTATTTT	TRBD2	NA	TRBJ2-3	TRBV27
CASSPYRSPANYGYTF	TGCGCCAGCAGCCCCTATCGGAGCCCCGCTAACTATGGCTACACCTTC	NA	few	TRBJ1-2	TRBV4-1